The present TCR beta chain was sequenced within a study of T cell repertoires in cytomegalovirus infection. Study at large: TCR beta signatures that were public indicated CMV infection and matching HLA type. Broader study findings: Totalled public TCR beta family frequency picked out people who carried CMV plus the relevant HLA.

TCRdb recomputed calls from the reads with MiXCR, one row per CDR3 protein. The sample gives 150,000 to 200,000 distinct CDR3 sequences, nearly 9.5% of which show up once; about 4.6% is in the top ten. In its sample, this clonotype was seen many times. Antigen unknown. The sequence was collected from a human donor in good health (CMV status not recorded). Some clones in this sample may be carry-over from other donors' samples. Sequencing was performed on PBMCs.

CDR3 DNA sequence: TGTGCCAGCAGCTTAGCGGGCCAGAGCACAGATACGCAGTATTTT. It codes for CASSLAGQSTDTQYF. The chain is built from TRBV7-2 and TRBJ2-3; no clear D gene. Germline CDR1 SGHTA, CDR2 FQGNSA. Between the trimmed V and J ends, which lost 0 bases and 0 bases, there was a span of 7 bases. The CDR3 contains 15 residues.